These 23 T cell receptor beta chains came from one sample sequenced in a study of shared clonotypes between healthy human individuals. Measured with immunoSEQ multiplex PCR; TCRdb has only the in-frame clones, and not every one. The sample lists around 990,000 clones, 60% to 80% seen once, with approximately 0.95% in the top ten. The sample consisted of memory CD4+ T cells from PBMCs. Regarding subset: CD45RA-negative fraction. Receptors originate from a man aged 18 to 30 in good health. Some clones in this sample may be carry-over from other donors' samples.

V and J are TRBV6-1 and TRBJ2-7, with D perhaps matching TRBD1 or TRBD2 (5 bases each). Between the trimmed V and J ends, which lost 7 bases and 6 bases, there was a span of 22 bases. CDR3 length equals 15 residues. CDR1 is MNHNS and CDR2 is SASEGT in the germline V gene. The DNA of the CDR3 is TGTGCCAGCAATCTTTCCCGGGACCCTCGGGGCGAGCAGTACTTC. Protein product: CASNLSRDPRGEQYF.

The chain carries TRBV2 and TRBJ1-1, with 10 bases matching TRBD1. The CDR3 is 13 residues long. J was trimmed by 5 bases and V by 6 bases; bases with no gene match: 3. Germline V lookup: CDR1 SNHLY, CDR2 FYNNEI. CDR3 in amino acids: CASRSDRGTEAFF. The CDR3 coding sequence is TGTGCCAGCAGGTCGGACAGGGGGACTGAAGCTTTCTTT. Full variable domain (outside the CDR3, taken from reference TRBV2 and TRBJ1-1): EPEVTQTPSHQVTQMGQEVILRCVPISNHLYFYWYRQILGQKVEFLVSFYNNEISEKSEIFDDQFSVERPDGSNFTLKIRSTKLEDSAMYFCASRSDRGTEAFFGQGTRLTVV.

V and J are TRBV5-1 and TRBJ2-5; D might be TRBD2 (5 bases). V was trimmed by 0 bases and J by 5 bases, leaving 11 bases between them. Per germline, CDR1 SGHRS and CDR2 YFSETQ. The CDR3 is made up of 14 amino acids. The CDR3 loop is CASSLDLTSETQYF. The CDR3 coding sequence is TGCGCCAGCAGCTTGGATCTTACTAGTGAGACCCAGTACTTC.

This chain joins TRBV5-1 and TRBJ1-3; D is unresolved. The CDR3 runs to 14 residues. Looked up from germline, CDR1 is SGHRS and CDR2 is YFSETQ. Trimming cost V 2 bases and J 4 bases, with 10 bases left between them. In DNA, the CDR3 is TGCGCCAGCAGCTTAGGTTTCGGGGGAAACACCATATATTTT. Translating gives CASSLGFGGNTIYF. Filled out from reference TRBV5-1 and TRBJ1-3, the complete variable domain reads KAGVTQTPRYLIKTRGQQVTLSCSPISGHRSVSWYQQTPGQGLQFLFEYFSETQRNKGNFPGRFSGRQFSNSRSEMNVSTLELGDSALYLCASSLGFGGNTIYFGEGSWLTVV.

The gene calls are TRBV14 and TRBJ1-1; 7 nucleotides agree with TRBD1. From germline, CDR1 is SGHDN and CDR2 FVKESK. The CDR3 is made up of 14 amino acids. V shed 4 bases, J shed 9 bases, and the junction held 11 bases outside the gene matches. Here the CDR3 reads CASSRIQGEQKAFF. In nucleotides, the CDR3 is TGTGCCAGCAGCCGAATCCAGGGGGAGCAGAAAGCTTTCTTT.

Here the CDR3 reads CASSLAWSGNTIYF. The CDR3, as DNA: TGTGCCAGCAGCTTAGCCTGGTCTGGAAACACCATATATTTT. The rearrangement joins TRBV7-2 to TRBJ1-3; no reliable D call. V gave up 0 bases and J gave up 1 base, with 4 bases separating them. CDR1 and CDR2 from the germline V gene are SGHTA and FQGNSA. CDR3 size: 14 residues.

This clone appeared once. The chain has TRBV6-4 and TRBJ2-7; D gene uncertain. The CDR3 length is 12 residues. Germline V gene data show CDR1 as MRHNA and CDR2 as SNTAGT. Trimming removed 2 bases at V and 3 bases at J, with 5 bases between. CDR3 nucleotide sequence: TGTGCCAGCAGTGACGGAGACTACGAGCAGTACTTC. Protein sequence: CASSDGDYEQYF.

The J gene is TRBJ1-1, the V gene TRBV6-6, with 7 bases that match TRBD1. CDR3 length: 14 amino acids. Germline assignment: CDR1 MNHNY and CDR2 SVGAGI (reference sequence). V trimming: 5 bases; J trimming: 0 bases; junction bases outside the gene matches: 3. This CDR3 is CASSQQGMNTEAFF. The CDR3 bases are TGTGCCAGCAGTCAACAGGGGATGAACACTGAAGCTTTCTTT.

This chain joins TRBV19 and TRBJ1-5; D not resolved. This CDR3 spans 15 amino acids. The V end was cut by 7 bases, the J end by 4 bases, with 17 bases between. From germline, CDR1 is LNHDA and CDR2 SQIVND (reference sequence). The CDR3 is CASNWVDGFNQPQHF. Written as DNA, the CDR3 is TGTGCCAGTAATTGGGTGGACGGGTTTAATCAGCCCCAGCATTTT. Variable domain in full (rest from reference TRBV19 and TRBJ1-5): DGGITQSPKYLFRKEGQNVTLSCEQNLNHDAMYWYRQDPGQGLRLIYYSQIVNDFQKGDIAEGYSVSREKKESFPLTVTSAQKNPTAFYLCASNWVDGFNQPQHFGDGTRLSIL.

The V call is TRBV9, the J call TRBJ1-2; D is unclear. Deletions cut 0 bases from V and 3 bases from J, with 9 bases between. Germline V lookup: CDR1 SGDLS, CDR2 YYNGEE. There are 14 residues in the CDR3. CDR3 sequence (DNA): TGTGCCAGCAGCGTAGAAGAGTGGGACTATGGCTACACCTTC. Translated, it gives CASSVEEWDYGYTF.

This chain connects TRBV2 to TRBJ1-1, with TRBD1 matching 9 bases. This CDR3 contains 14 residues. Germline CDR1 is SNHLY and CDR2 is FYNNEI. J lost 8 bases, V lost 6 bases, and 10 bases had no gene match. The CDR3 region has the DNA TGTGCCAGCAGGGGACAGGGAACTTTATCCGAAGCTTTCTTT. This sequence encodes CASRGQGTLSEAFF.

Of note for this clone: The same CDR3 is also encoded by other DNA sequences in this sample. The chain couples TRBV19 to TRBJ1-5, with D unresolved. V dropped 9 bases and J dropped 6 bases, with 12 bases sitting between them. From germline, CDR1 is LNHDA and CDR2 SQIVND (reference sequence). The CDR3 length is 12 residues. This chain's CDR3 is CASSPARQPQHF. The DNA for the CDR3 is TGTGCCAGCAGTCCAGCCCGTCAGCCCCAGCATTTT.

This clone was seen many times. The chain couples TRBV27 to TRBJ2-2; perhaps TRBD1 as D (5 bases). The length of the CDR3 is 15 residues. The germline V and J ends were trimmed by 3 bases and 1 base, with 9 bases remaining between them. CDR1 and CDR2 from the germline V gene are MNHEY and SMNVEV (reference sequence). CDR3 residues: CASSFRTRNTGELFF. The CDR3 region has the DNA TGTGCCAGCAGTTTTAGGACACGGAACACCGGGGAGCTGTTTTTT.

The chain couples TRBV5-4 to TRBJ1-6, with 10 bases matching TRBD1. With 4 bases clipped from V and 7 bases from J, the junction kept 5 bases outside the gene matches. The CDR3 runs to 15 residues. CDR1 SGHNT and CDR2 YYREEE come from the germline V gene (reference sequence). The CDR3 sequence is CASSAGQGKNSPLHF. In DNA, the CDR3 is TGTGCCAGCAGCGCGGGACAGGGGAAAAATTCACCCCTCCACTTT.

The chain links TRBV5-1 to TRBJ2-1; 10 bases align to TRBD2. Germline CDR1 SGHRS, CDR2 YFSETQ. The CDR3 extends over 15 amino acids. V shed 5 bases, J shed 4 bases, and the junction held 6 bases outside the gene matches. The CDR3, as DNA: TGCGCCAGCAGTGGGGGACTAGCGAGGTACAATGAGCAGTTCTTC. Encoded protein: CASSGGLARYNEQFF.

This CDR3 reads CASSGGLAGGVEQYF. The CDR3 DNA follows: TGTGCCAGCAGTGGGGGGCTAGCGGGAGGAGTCGAGCAGTACTTC. The chain combines TRBV2 with TRBJ2-7; 11 bases fit TRBD2. The CDR3 contains 15 residues. Germline V gene data show CDR1 as SNHLY and CDR2 as FYNNEI. V lost 4 bases to trimming and J lost 6 bases; unmatched junction nucleotides: 8.

The rearrangement joins TRBV6-1 to TRBJ1-5, with no clear D. With 6 bases removed from V and 5 bases from J, the gap between germline ends came to 17 bases. The CDR3 is 15 amino acids. Per the germline V gene, CDR1 is MNHNS and CDR2 is SASEGT. Here the CDR3 reads CASRMGGRPDQPQHF. CDR3 sequence (DNA): TGTGCCAGCAGGATGGGCGGGCGTCCGGATCAGCCCCAGCATTTT.

The chain uses TRBV15 and TRBJ1-5; maybe TRBD1 (6 bases). Germline assignment: CDR1 LNHNV and CDR2 YYDKDF (reference sequence). This CDR3 has 13 amino acids. V was cut by 5 bases and J by 6 bases, with 11 bases left in between. CDR3 bases: TGTGCCACCAGCTCCGGGGGCCTTCAGCCCCAGCATTTT. Residues: CATSSGGLQPQHF.

The rearrangement links TRBV15 to TRBJ2-5; no definite D call. Germline CDR1 LNHNV, CDR2 YYDKDF (reference sequence). V lost 4 bases and J lost 1, with 7 bases in between. The CDR3 length is 13 residues. CDR3 in amino acids: CATSTLPQETQYF. The CDR3 DNA reads as TGTGCCACCAGCACGTTACCCCAAGAGACCCAGTACTTC. The full variable domain, completed using reference TRBV15 and TRBJ2-5, is DAMVIQNPRYQVTQFGKPVTLSCSQTLNHNVMYWYQQKSSQAPKLLFHYYDKDFNNEADTPDNFQSRRPNTSFCFLDIRSPGLGDTAMYLCATSTLPQETQYFGPGTRLLVL.

The genes are TRBV5-4 and TRBJ2-3, with 10 bases aligning to TRBD2. This CDR3 has 15 amino acids. V lost 5 bases to trimming and J lost 6 bases; unmatched junction nucleotides: 9. CDR1 and CDR2 (germline): SGHNT, YYREEE (reference sequence). CDR3 loop: CASRGGLADWDTQYF. The CDR3 DNA sequence: TGTGCCAGCAGAGGTGGACTAGCGGATTGGGATACGCAGTATTTT.

The chain couples TRBV10-3 to TRBJ2-3; 7 bases are shared with TRBD1. Losses at the gene ends were 7 bases for V and 2 bases for J; bases not matched to a gene: 6. The CDR3 totals 14 residues. Germline loops: CDR1 ENHRY, CDR2 SYGVKD. Written as DNA, the CDR3 is TGTGCCATCAAGCCGGGACAGAACACAGATACGCAGTATTTT. Translated: CAIKPGQNTDTQYF.

V is TRBV9 and J is TRBJ1-3, with D perhaps matching TRBD1 (6 bases). The CDR3 length is 17 residues. V was cut by 0 bases and J by 0 bases, with 13 bases left in between. Germline CDR1 and CDR2: SGDLS and YYNGEE. CDR3 amino acids: CASSVEWGPYSGNTIYF. The DNA of the CDR3 is TGTGCCAGCAGCGTAGAATGGGGGCCCTACTCTGGAAACACCATATATTTT.

The rearrangement joins TRBV18 to TRBJ2-1; a weak D match, TRBD2 (5 bases). CDR3 length: 13 residues. Germline CDR1 KGHSH, CDR2 LQKENI. Trimming shortened V by 4 bases and J by 4 bases, and 8 bases separated the two germline ends. CDR3 nucleotide sequence: TGTGCCAGCTCACTAGGACTGTACAATGAGCAGTTCTTC. It specifies CASSLGLYNEQFF.